Shown below are 24 T cell receptor beta chains from a single sample sequenced in a study of shared clonotypes between healthy human individuals. Here immunoSEQ multiplex PCR was the method, and the copy in TCRdb shows in-frame clones only, minus some. The data contain about 2.3 million clones, 93% of them singletons. The specimen was naive CD4+ T cells from PBMCs. Specified subset: CD45RA+ positively selected. The receptors derive from a man aged 18 to 35 in good health. Some clones in this sample may be carry-over from other donors' samples.

This sequence joins TRBV29-1 and TRBJ2-5; 7 bases map to TRBD2. The CDR3 is made up of 14 amino acids. In germline, CDR1 is SQVTM, CDR2 ANQGSEA. V gave up 4 bases and J gave up 5 bases; unmatched junction bases: 10. CDR3 bases: TGCAGCGTTGGAGGAGTAGCGGGTTGGGAGACCCAGTACTTC. Protein product: CSVGGVAGWETQYF. Complete variable domain (other parts from reference TRBV29-1 and TRBJ2-5): SAVISQKPSRDICQRGTSLTIQCQVDSQVTMMFWYRQQPGQSLTLIATANQGSEATYESGFVIDKFPISRPNLTFSTLTVSNMSPEDSSIYLCSVGGVAGWETQYFGPGTRLLVL.

In the case of this clone: This sample also contains other DNA sequences that code for the same CDR3. This chain uses TRBV9 with TRBJ2-1, with TRBD2 identical over 7 bases. After removal of 1 base from V and 2 bases from J, the junction contained 6 bases not matched to a gene. Germline assignment: CDR1 SGDLS and CDR2 YYNGEE. The CDR3 consists of 16 residues. The CDR3, as DNA: TGTGCCAGCAGCGTATTAGCGGGCGGAACCTACAATGAGCAGTTCTTC. Protein product: CASSVLAGGTYNEQFF.

This chain joins TRBV18 and TRBJ2-2; 8 nucleotides agree with TRBD1. From germline, CDR1 is KGHSH and CDR2 LQKENI. The CDR3 is 15 residues long. V shed 4 bases, J shed 0 bases, and the junction held 1 base outside the gene matches. The CDR3 loop is CASSQGQANTGELFF. The CDR3 nucleotides are TGTGCCAGCTCACAGGGACAGGCGAACACCGGGGAGCTGTTTTTT.

The chain links TRBV7-3 to TRBJ1-2; D may be TRBD1 (5 bases). Germline CDR1 is SGHTA and CDR2 is FQGTGA. This CDR3 contains 15 residues. V was cut by 5 bases and J by 0 bases, with 13 bases left in between. CDR3 in amino acids: CASSPWGGSNYGYTF. CDR3 in DNA: TGTGCCAGCAGCCCTTGGGGCGGATCTAACTATGGCTACACCTTC.

The J gene is TRBJ1-1, the V gene TRBV6-1; TRBD1 is a possible D gene (6 bases). Germline lookup yields CDR1 MNHNS and CDR2 SASEGT. Trimming pared 5 bases from V and 1 base from J, leaving 8 bases between. The CDR3 runs to 13 residues. The CDR3, as DNA: TGTGCCAGCAGTATACAGGGGAACACTGAAGCTTTCTTT. As protein: CASSIQGNTEAFF.

The genes are TRBV5-4 and TRBJ1-1; D gene uncertain. From germline, CDR1 is SGHNT and CDR2 YYREEE (reference sequence). CDR3 length: 12 residues. V lost 4 bases and J 1 base, leaving 5 bases between the germline ends. In nucleotides, the CDR3 is TGTGCCAGCAGCCAGCAGAACACTGAAGCTTTCTTT. Translating gives CASSQQNTEAFF.

The chain uses TRBV7-2 and TRBJ1-2; TRBD1 matches 10 bases. V was clipped by 1 base and J by 10 bases; unmatched bases: 6. Germline V CDR1 and CDR2: SGHTA, FQGNSA. The CDR3 has 14 amino acids. The CDR3 DNA reads as TGTGCCAGCAGCTTAGAAAGGACAGGGGGTGTCTACACCTTC. This encodes CASSLERTGGVYTF.

The chain employs TRBV9 and TRBJ2-3; D perhaps matches TRBD2 (5 bases). CDR1 is SGDLS, CDR2 YYNGEE, per germline. V was shortened by 4 bases and J by 6 bases, with 15 bases between the two germline ends. This CDR3 contains 14 residues. CDR3 loop: CASSSRGQRDTQYF. The CDR3 coding sequence is TGTGCCAGCAGCTCCCGAGGGCAGCGGGATACGCAGTATTTT.

The chain has TRBV5-1 and TRBJ2-7; D is possibly TRBD2 (7 bases). V lost 4 bases to trimming and J lost 5 bases, with 19 bases between them. The germline CDR1 and CDR2 sequences are SGHRS and YFSETQ. The CDR3 spans 15 residues. The CDR3 DNA follows: TGCGCCAGCAGCCCGCCGTGGGGGGGACAAAACGAGCAGTACTTC. Encoded protein: CASSPPWGGQNEQYF.

As concerns this clone: The junction differs from germline at one of its ends, possibly a read error. The sample contains more than one DNA sequence encoding this CDR3. The chain combines TRBV28 with TRBJ1-1; 8 bases are shared with TRBD1. CDR3 length: 14 residues. Germline V CDR1 and CDR2: MDHEN, SYDVKM. CDR3 loop: CASSLTLGQVEAFF. The CDR3 DNA is TGTGCTAGCAGTTTAACCTTGGGACAGGTTGAAGCTTTCTTT.

This chain uses TRBV11-2 with TRBJ1-2, with 8 bases identical to TRBD1. The V gene's germline CDR1 is SGHAT and CDR2 FQNNGV. The V and J ends lost 5 bases and 2 bases, in that order; junction bases with no gene match: 13. This CDR3 is 17 amino acids long. The CDR3 bases are TGTGCCAGCAGCAGCGGCAGGGGGCCATCACTGAACTATGGCTACACCTTC. Its protein product is CASSSGRGPSLNYGYTF.

Remarks on this clone: The conserved final phenylalanine or tryptophan is absent from the CDR3, which likely points to a read error. The chain carries TRBV11-2 and TRBJ1-2; 7 bases fit TRBD1. Losses at the gene ends were 5 bases for V and 5 bases for J; bases not matched to a gene: 11. This CDR3 region has 15 residues. Germline V lookup: CDR1 SGHAT, CDR2 FQNNGV. The CDR3 bases are TGTGCCAGCAGCGCCCGACAGGGAGTAGGGTATGGCTACACCTCC. Residues: CASSARQGVGYGYTS.

A single count supports this clone. The chain links TRBV5-1 to TRBJ2-1, with D perhaps matching TRBD2 (6 bases). The CDR3 extends over 18 amino acids. The V end lost 1 base, the J end lost 4 bases, and 21 bases lay between the germline ends. The germline CDR1 and CDR2 sequences are SGHRS and YFSETQ. The CDR3 sequence is CASSLRYSLIGLYNEQFF. CDR3 bases: TGCGCCAGCAGCTTGCGGTATTCTCTAATAGGACTATACAATGAGCAGTTCTTC.

The chain is built from TRBV4-3 and TRBJ2-7, with D tentatively TRBD1 (6 bases). V was pared by 0 bases and J by 4 bases, with 16 bases between. There are 16 residues in the CDR3. CDR1 LGHNA and CDR2 YSLEER come from the germline V gene. CDR3 residues: CASSQEYTGISYEQYF. CDR3 DNA: TGCGCCAGCAGCCAAGAATACACAGGGATAAGTTACGAGCAGTACTTC.

This clone was seen just once. The gene calls are TRBV5-1 and TRBJ2-3; the match to TRBD2 covers 7 bases. V was pared by 0 bases and J by 6 bases, with 7 bases of the junction left unmatched. The germline V gene encodes CDR1 SGHRS and CDR2 YFSETQ. This CDR3 is built from 15 residues. CDR3 in DNA: TGCGCCAGCAGCTTGGCCGGGGGGAGGAAGGATACGCAGTATTTT. This translates into CASSLAGGRKDTQYF.

The V gene is TRBV25-1, the J gene TRBJ1-5, with D perhaps matching TRBD1 (6 bases). Germline CDR1 and CDR2: MGHDK and SYGVNS. The CDR3 covers 15 residues. Trimming shortened V by 6 bases and J by 5 bases, and 17 bases separated the two germline ends. CDR3 DNA: TGTGCCAGCAGGCCCGGGGGACAAGAGGATCAGCCCCAGCATTTT. Translated: CASRPGGQEDQPQHF. Based on the CDR3 plus reference TRBV25-1 and TRBJ1-5, the full variable domain is EADIYQTPRYLVIGTGKKITLECSQTMGHDKMYWYQQDPGMELHLIHYSYGVNSTEKGDLSSESTVSRIRTEHFPLTLESARPSHTSQYLCASRPGGQEDQPQHFGDGTRLSIL.

This chain uses TRBV5-4 with TRBJ2-5; 12 positions agree with TRBD1. J gave up 5 bases and V 0 bases, and 8 bases lay outside the gene matches. CDR3 length: 17 residues. Germline CDR1 reads SGHNT; CDR2 reads YYREEE (reference sequence). This CDR3 reads CASSLGPGQGALETQYF. The CDR3 coding sequence is TGTGCCAGCAGCTTGGGTCCGGGACAGGGGGCCTTGGAGACCCAGTACTTC.

The chain combines TRBV7-9 with TRBJ2-7; 11 bases match TRBD2. The V and J ends lost 5 bases and 2 bases, in that order; junction bases with no gene match: 2. Germline CDR1 reads SEHNR; CDR2 reads FQNEAQ (reference sequence). The CDR3 is 14 amino acids. The CDR3: CASSTTSGTYEQYF. In DNA, the CDR3 is TGTGCCAGCAGCACGACTAGCGGGACCTACGAGCAGTACTTC.

The chain employs TRBV7-9 and TRBJ2-1; unclear D gene. The V and J ends lost 5 bases and 7 bases respectively, with 6 bases between them. Germline V gene data show CDR1 as SEHNR and CDR2 as FQNEAQ (reference sequence). The CDR3 consists of 11 residues. CDR3 coding DNA: TGTGCCAGCAGCCGAGGAAATGAGCAGTTCTTC. Translating gives CASSRGNEQFF.

This sequence joins TRBV15 and TRBJ2-3; 11 nucleotides line up with TRBD2. Germline loops: CDR1 LNHNV, CDR2 YYDKDF (reference sequence). The junction had 9 bases not matched to a gene; V was cut back by 5 bases and J by 2 bases. The CDR3 loop spans 17 amino acids. Here the CDR3 reads CATSPSKTSGNTDTQYF. The CDR3 nucleotides are TGTGCCACCAGCCCTAGTAAGACTAGCGGGAACACAGATACGCAGTATTTT.

A single count supports this clone. The J gene is TRBJ2-7, the V gene TRBV19, with D possibly being TRBD1 or TRBD2 (6 bases each). This CDR3 has 15 residues. CDR1 is LNHDA and CDR2 is SQIVND in the germline V gene (reference sequence). V was clipped by 10 bases and J by 0 bases, with 19 bases between them. CDR3 region: CATANARGVSYEQYF. The CDR3 nucleotides are TGTGCCACCGCAAATGCGAGGGGGGTCTCCTACGAGCAGTACTTC.

This rearrangement joins TRBV28 to TRBJ2-1; the D is unclear. This CDR3 contains 13 residues. The germline V and J ends were trimmed by 7 bases and 6 bases, with 13 bases remaining between them. Per germline, CDR1 MDHEN and CDR2 SYDVKM. CDR3: CASNPSFGNEQFF. CDR3 in DNA: TGTGCCAGCAACCCTTCGTTTGGCAATGAGCAGTTCTTC.

The chain joins TRBV7-9 to TRBJ2-3, with a possible D match to TRBD2 (5 bases). V lost 1 base and J 10 bases, leaving 18 bases between the germline ends. Germline CDR1 reads SEHNR; CDR2 reads FQNEAQ (reference sequence). CDR3 length: 15 amino acids. The DNA for the CDR3 is TGTGCCAGCAGCTTAGGCCCCGCGAGGATGAGGGCGCAGTATTTT. It codes for CASSLGPARMRAQYF.

The V and J genes are TRBV28 and TRBJ2-6; 8 bases align to TRBD2. V was pared by 4 bases and J by 0 bases, with 5 bases of the junction left unmatched. This CDR3 comprises 17 residues. The germline gives CDR1 MDHEN, CDR2 SYDVKM. CDR3 loop: CASSSYSGNSGANVLTF. CDR3 nucleotide sequence: TGTGCCAGCAGTTCATATAGCGGGAACTCTGGGGCCAACGTCCTGACTTTC.